These 13 T cell receptor beta chains were all obtained from the same sample, sequenced in a study of T cells after somatic rescue of genetic block. Sequencing used immunoSEQ multiplex PCR; TCRdb keeps in-frame clones, though not all of them. The repertoire holds 110,000 or so clones, with over 80% as singletons. The sample taken for sequencing was peripheral blood mononuclear cells (PBMCs). The receptors were sampled from a woman aged 18-35 years.

The rearrangement joins TRBV6-4 to TRBJ2-1, with 7 bases lining up with TRBD2. The CDR3 is 15 amino acids. Losses at the gene ends were 5 bases for V and 8 bases for J; bases not matched to a gene: 12. The germline V gene has CDR1 MRHNA and CDR2 SNTAGT. The CDR3 spells CASSRGDYRPDEQFF. CDR3 DNA: TGTGCCAGCAGTCGAGGGGACTATAGACCCGATGAGCAGTTCTTC.

The V and J genes are TRBV6-5 and TRBJ2-5, with a tentative D call TRBD1 (6 bases). CDR1 and CDR2 (germline): MNHEY, SVGAGI. Deletions cut 2 bases from V and 5 bases from J, with 15 bases between. The CDR3 totals 15 residues. CDR3 DNA sequence: TGTGCCAGCAGTTACGGTGGGGGCTCCCGGGAGACCCAGTACTTC. It codes for CASSYGGGSRETQYF.

This chain links TRBV7-9 with TRBJ2-5; TRBD1 is a possible D gene (6 bases). There are 15 residues in the CDR3. The germline V gene encodes CDR1 SEHNR and CDR2 FQNEAQ (reference sequence). The V end lost 5 bases, the J end lost 1 base, and 14 bases lay between the germline ends. In DNA, the CDR3 is TGTGCCAGCAGCCCGCGAAGACAGGCCCAAGAGACCCAGTACTTC. This translates into CASSPRRQAQETQYF.

V and J are TRBV7-9 and TRBJ2-5; D not certain. Trimming took 3 bases from V and 3 from J, leaving 14 bases between them. Germline lookup yields CDR1 SEHNR and CDR2 FQNEAQ (reference sequence). This CDR3 is 15 amino acids long. CDR3 coding DNA: TGTGCCAGCAGCTTTCCGCAGGCGAGAGAAGAGACCCAGTACTTC. This encodes CASSFPQAREETQYF.

The table lists this clone with a count of one. The chain links TRBV28 to TRBJ1-6; 12 bases match TRBD1. V dropped 4 bases and J dropped 9; count of bases not matched to a gene: 13. This CDR3 is 18 amino acids long. Germline V gene data show CDR1 as MDHEN and CDR2 as SYDVKM. CDR3 sequence: CASSSYRDRGLKSSPLHF. The CDR3, as DNA: TGTGCCAGCAGTTCATACCGGGACAGGGGGCTAAAGAGTTCACCCCTCCACTTT. The whole variable domain, remainder taken from reference TRBV28 and TRBJ1-6, is DVKVTQSSRYLVKRTGEKVFLECVQDMDHENMFWYRQDPGLGLRLIYFSYDVKMKEKGDIPEGYSVSREKKERFSLILESASTNQTSMYLCASSSYRDRGLKSSPLHFGNGTRLTVT.

The chain uses TRBV9 and TRBJ1-6; maybe TRBD1 (6 bases). V shed 2 bases and J shed 6 bases, with 9 bases lying between them. Germline V lookup: CDR1 SGDLS, CDR2 YYNGEE. CDR3 length: 14 amino acids. The CDR3: CASSVAGVNSPLHF. The CDR3, as DNA: TGTGCCAGCAGCGTCGCAGGGGTTAATTCACCCCTCCACTTT. The whole variable domain, filled in from reference TRBV9 and TRBJ1-6, reads DSGVTQTPKHLITATGQRVTLRCSPRSGDLSVYWYQQSLDQGLQFLIQYYNGEERAKGNILERFSAQQFPDLHSELNLSSLELGDSALYFCASSVAGVNSPLHFGNGTRLTVT.

V gene TRBV19 combines with J gene TRBJ1-1; D is ambiguous. Germline assignment: CDR1 LNHDA and CDR2 SQIVND (reference sequence). Trimming removed 3 bases from V and 1 base from J, with 6 bases in between. The CDR3 runs 13 residues. The CDR3, as DNA: TGTGCCAGTAGTATGAGGGAGAACACTGAAGCTTTCTTT. It translates to CASSMRENTEAFF.

The chain recombines TRBV7-3 with TRBJ1-2, with a tentative D call TRBD1 (5 bases). The germline V gene encodes CDR1 SGHTA and CDR2 FQGTGA. V lost 0 bases, J lost 8 bases, and 10 bases lay in between. The CDR3 is 13 residues long. This CDR3 is CASSLTGKGGYTF. CDR3 nucleotide sequence: TGTGCCAGCAGCTTAACCGGGAAGGGGGGCTACACCTTC.

The CDR3 DNA sequence: TGTGCCTGCGGACAAAAGAACACTGAAGCTTTCTTT. Amino acid sequence: CACGQKNTEAFF. The chain combines TRBV6-1 with TRBJ1-1, with D tentatively TRBD1 (5 bases). V lost 11 bases to trimming and J lost 1 base, with 11 bases between them. Germline CDR1 MNHNS, CDR2 SASEGT. The CDR3 is 12 amino acids.

This clone was found once. The CDR3 reads CASSVGQVHLYEQYF. The CDR3 region has the DNA TGTGCCAGCAGCGTAGGACAGGTGCACCTCTACGAGCAGTACTTC. The J gene is TRBJ2-7, the V gene TRBV9; the D gene is possibly TRBD1 (6 bases). Trimming removed 0 bases at V and 3 bases at J, with 13 bases between. Germline CDR1 SGDLS, CDR2 YYNGEE. This CDR3 region has 15 residues.

This rearrangement joins TRBV4-1 to TRBJ1-4; D gene unclear. The CDR3 spans 15 residues. Trimming shortened V by 2 bases and J by 4 bases, and 11 bases separated the two germline ends. Germline CDR1 is MGHRA and CDR2 is YSYEKL. CDR3 in amino acids: CASSQRDVFNEKLFF. The CDR3 DNA reads TGCGCCAGCAGCCAAAGGGATGTCTTTAATGAAAAACTGTTTTTT.

This clone was recorded only once. V usage is TRBV6-6 and J usage is TRBJ2-3; D is uncertain. The V gene's germline CDR1 is MNHNY and CDR2 SVGAGI (reference sequence). The CDR3 extends over 14 amino acids. The V end lost 5 bases, the J end lost 0 bases, and 9 bases lay between the germline ends. CDR3 coding DNA: TGTGCCAGCAGTCCCGACGGCAGCACAGATACGCAGTATTTT. Translating it yields CASSPDGSTDTQYF.

The chain combines TRBV6-5 with TRBJ2-7; maybe TRBD1 (5 bases). Per germline, CDR1 MNHEY and CDR2 SVGAGI. The CDR3 has 14 residues. The V gene lost 0 bases and the J gene lost 7 bases, with 13 bases spanning the gap. CDR3: CASSYSKDQGEQYF. The CDR3 bases are TGTGCCAGCAGTTACTCTAAGGACCAGGGAGAGCAGTACTTC.